These 8 T cell receptor beta chains originate from one sample sequenced in a study of cytomegalovirus exposure and HLA in healthy donors. Primers included in the PCR were 60 Vbeta and 13 Jbeta primers. The data were produced by immunoSEQ multiplex PCR, yet TCRdb's version contains in-frame clones alone and is incomplete. This sample's clone table lists 200,000 to 250,000 clones. The sequencing input was PBMCs. All receptors come from a woman aged 25-40 years in good health and CMV-seropositive.

The gene calls are TRBV28 and TRBJ1-1, with 7 bases aligning to TRBD1. Germline trimming cut 7 bases from V and 1 base from J; bases unmatched to any gene: 6. Germline V CDR1 and CDR2: MDHEN, SYDVKM. The CDR3 is 14 residues long. The CDR3 bases are TGTGCCAGCACCCAGGGGGGTTCGAACACTGAAGCTTTCTTT. Its translation is CASTQGGSNTEAFF.

The J gene is TRBJ2-5, the V gene TRBV19; D is uncertain. This CDR3 region has 13 residues. Trimming shortened V by 3 bases and J by 2 bases, and 7 bases separated the two germline ends. From germline, CDR1 is LNHDA and CDR2 SQIVND (reference sequence). CDR3 sequence (DNA): TGTGCCAGTAGTATGCGGCAGCAAGAGACCCAGTACTTC. Translation gives CASSMRQQETQYF.

This chain connects TRBV29-1 to TRBJ2-3; 8 positions agree with TRBD2. This CDR3 region has 13 residues. Germline CDR1 and CDR2: SQVTM and ANQGSEA. J gave up 7 bases and V 1 base, and 4 bases lay outside the gene matches. CDR3 protein: CSVEAGGRYTQYF. The CDR3 DNA is TGCAGCGTTGAAGCGGGGGGGCGGTATACGCAGTATTTT.

The CDR3 here is CASSQGGTGGYETQYF. CDR3 nucleotide sequence: TGTGCCAGCAGCCAAGGTGGGACAGGGGGCTATGAGACCCAGTACTTC. V and J are TRBV4-2 and TRBJ2-5; 12 positions agree with TRBD1. The germline CDR1 and CDR2 sequences are LGHNA and YNFKEQ. Trimming took 1 base from V and 5 from J; bases not matched to a gene: 5. This CDR3 spans 16 amino acids.

V and J are TRBV6-4 and TRBJ1-2; D gene ambiguous. CDR3 length: 14 amino acids. V was cut by 6 bases and J by 2 bases, with 13 bases left in between. CDR1 and CDR2 from the germline V gene are MRHNA and SNTAGT. This CDR3 is CASRTPGRNYGYTF. As DNA, the CDR3 is TGTGCCAGCAGGACCCCGGGGAGGAACTATGGCTACACCTTC.

This chain uses TRBV2 with TRBJ1-2, with 8 bases that match TRBD1. CDR3 length equals 14 residues. V shed 5 bases and J 6 bases; nucleotides not matched to a gene: 8. From germline, CDR1 is SNHLY and CDR2 FYNNEI. The CDR3: CASSQNTGGDGYTF. CDR3 nucleotides: TGTGCCAGCAGTCAAAATACAGGGGGTGATGGCTACACCTTC. The full variable domain, completed using reference TRBV2 and TRBJ1-2, is EPEVTQTPSHQVTQMGQEVILRCVPISNHLYFYWYRQILGQKVEFLVSFYNNEISEKSEIFDDQFSVERPDGSNFTLKIRSTKLEDSAMYFCASSQNTGGDGYTFGSGTRLTVV.

This chain joins TRBV5-5 and TRBJ2-5, with TRBD2 identical over 12 bases. The CDR3 is 15 amino acids. In germline, CDR1 is SGHKS, CDR2 YYEKEE (reference sequence). With V trimmed by 1 base and J by 6 bases, 4 bases remained unmatched. This CDR3 reads CASSLTTSGRQTQYF. DNA for the CDR3: TGTGCCAGCAGCTTGACCACTAGCGGGAGGCAGACCCAGTACTTC.

CDR3 residues: CAISEVRGGNRALHF. The DNA of the CDR3 is TGTGCCATCAGTGAAGTACGGGGAGGAAATCGGGCCCTCCACTTT. The J gene is TRBJ1-6, the V gene TRBV10-3, with D unresolved. Trimming shortened V by 3 bases and J by 14 bases, and 20 bases separated the two germline ends. CDR1 and CDR2 (germline): ENHRY, SYGVKD. This CDR3 spans 15 amino acids.